Below are 5 T cell receptor beta chains sequenced from a single sample in a study of blood T cell repertoires in COVID-19. Assay used: immunoSEQ multiplex PCR; TCRdb lists only in-frame clones, some missing. The table shows around 60,000 clones, with around 77% occurring only once. The material sequenced was peripheral blood. These receptors originate from an elderly man with active or convalescent COVID-19.

This clone was seen at least ten times. V and J are TRBV7-2 and TRBJ2-1; a possible D gene is TRBD1 (6 bases). CDR3 length: 14 amino acids. The V gene lost 5 bases and the J gene lost 10 bases, with 18 bases spanning the gap. Germline CDR1 is SGHTA and CDR2 is FQGNSA. For the CDR3, the DNA is TGTGCCAGCAGCCCCCTCGTATTCGGGACAGAGCAGTTCTTC. Its translation is CASSPLVFGTEQFF.

The rearrangement links TRBV12-3 or TRBV12-4 to TRBJ2-7; 11 nucleotides agree with TRBD2. The trim removed 7 bases at V and 7 bases at J, leaving 3 bases unmatched. This CDR3 region has 12 residues. Here the CDR3 DNA reads TGTGCCAGCACCCCTAGCGGGAGGGAGCAGTACTTC. Residues: CASTPSGREQYF.

The gene calls are TRBV24-1 and TRBJ2-1; D remains ambiguous. Germline V CDR1 and CDR2: KGHDR, SFDVKD. The CDR3 spans 11 residues. V dropped 3 bases and J dropped 9 bases, with 5 bases sitting between them. CDR3 nucleotide sequence: TGTGCCACCAGTGATCGTTTTGAGCAGTTCTTC. Its protein is CATSDRFEQFF.

This clone has a handful of counts. The chain couples TRBV6-1 to TRBJ2-3; weak D call: TRBD2 (6 bases). Per the germline V gene, CDR1 is MNHNS and CDR2 is SASEGT. V was cut by 4 bases and J by 1 base, with 21 bases left in between. The CDR3 is 18 residues long. CDR3 nucleotide sequence: TGTGCCAGCAGTGTCCAAGATGGGCGGGGTAGGGGCACAGATACGCAGTATTTT. This codes for CASSVQDGRGRGTDTQYF.

Here the CDR3 DNA reads TGTGCCAGGATTAGCGGGTGCACAGATACGCAGTATTTT. Protein: CARISGCTDTQYF. The chain is built from TRBV7-3 and TRBJ2-3, with 7 bases aligning to TRBD2. The CDR3 has 13 amino acids. V lost 9 bases to trimming and J lost 1 base; unmatched junction nucleotides: 4. Per the germline V gene, CDR1 is SGHTA and CDR2 is FQGTGA.